The 28 T cell receptor beta chains given below trace back to one sample, sequenced in a study of blood T cell repertoires in COVID-19. Profiled with immunoSEQ multiplex PCR; TCRdb holds only in-frame clones, not every one. The sample consists of some 300,000 clones, 88% of them appearing once. The sample was peripheral blood. The receptors were gathered from a woman aged 25 to 45 who had recovered from COVID-19.

The sample holds one count of this clone. The rearrangement joins TRBV7-3 to TRBJ1-3; tentative D call: TRBD1 (5 bases). Germline V gives CDR1 SGHTA, CDR2 FQGTGA. This CDR3 spans 13 amino acids. V was cut by 8 bases and J by 0 bases, with 8 bases left in between. The CDR3 DNA reads as TGTGCCAGCGGGGCAGCCTCTGGAAACACCATATATTTT. As protein: CASGAASGNTIYF.

The V call is TRBV14, the J call TRBJ1-2; D may be TRBD1 (5 bases). The germline CDR1 and CDR2 sequences are SGHDN and FVKESK. V lost 0 bases to trimming and J lost 4 bases, with 9 bases between them. CDR3 length equals 14 residues. The CDR3 bases are TGTGCCAGCAGCCAAGATGGCAGGGCCTATGGCTACACCTTC. Encoded protein: CASSQDGRAYGYTF. The full variable domain, rest sourced from reference TRBV14 and TRBJ1-2, is EAGVTQFPSHSVIEKGQTVTLRCDPISGHDNLYWYRRVMGKEIKFLLHFVKESKQDESGMPNNRFLAERTGGTYSTLKVQPAELEDSGVYFCASSQDGRAYGYTFGSGTRLTVV.

This clone was observed a single time. In nucleotides, the CDR3 is TGTGCCAGCAGCCAACTACCGGGACAGGGCTCGGGGTCCTACGAGCAGTACTTC. Protein: CASSQLPGQGSGSYEQYF. V usage is TRBV27 and J usage is TRBJ2-7, with 9 bases matching TRBD1. Trimming took 6 bases from V and 1 from J; bases not matched to a gene: 16. The CDR3 runs 18 residues. CDR1 MNHEY and CDR2 SMNVEV come from the germline V gene (reference sequence).

The V gene is TRBV7-9, the J gene TRBJ2-7; weak D call: TRBD2 (6 bases). The CDR3 contains 16 residues. Germline CDR1 SEHNR, CDR2 FQNEAQ (reference sequence). V was trimmed by 0 bases and J by 0 bases, leaving 12 bases between them. This CDR3 is CASSLASWRDSYEQYF. The CDR3 coding sequence is TGTGCCAGCAGCTTAGCGTCTTGGCGGGACTCCTACGAGCAGTACTTC.

The chain joins TRBV11-2 to TRBJ1-5, with D hard to call. In germline, CDR1 is SGHAT, CDR2 FQNNGV. The CDR3 runs 15 residues. Trimming cost V 1 base and J 2 bases, with 9 bases left between them. CDR3 nucleotide sequence: TGTGCCAGCAGCTTAGGGGCCGGCGGCAATCAGCCCCAGCATTTT. It translates to CASSLGAGGNQPQHF.

The chain couples TRBV30 to TRBJ2-7; D perhaps matches TRBD1 (6 bases). The CDR3 extends over 16 amino acids. The germline gives CDR1 GTSNPN, CDR2 SVGIG (reference sequence). V was shortened by 0 bases and J by 3 bases, with 18 bases between the two germline ends. This chain's CDR3 is CAWSVRAGEGYYEQYF. In DNA, the CDR3 is TGTGCCTGGAGTGTACGCGCAGGGGAAGGGTACTACGAGCAGTACTTC.

This rearrangement joins TRBV19 to TRBJ2-7; D might be TRBD1 (6 bases). V lost 4 bases and J 3 bases, leaving 19 bases between the germline ends. The CDR3 spans 16 residues. CDR1 is LNHDA and CDR2 is SQIVND in the germline V gene (reference sequence). CDR3 in DNA: TGTGCCAGTAGTACAACCCGGGACATAAACTTCTACGAGCAGTACTTC. Its translation is CASSTTRDINFYEQYF.

The chain links TRBV19 to TRBJ1-2; D is unresolved. The length of the CDR3 is 11 residues. Trimming stripped 10 bases from V and 6 bases from J, with 12 bases between. The germline V gene has CDR1 LNHDA and CDR2 SQIVND (reference sequence). The CDR3 region is CAIRSGDGYTF. The CDR3 DNA is TGTGCCATCAGGTCAGGCGATGGCTACACCTTC.

This chain joins TRBV7-2 and TRBJ2-7, with no clear D. V lost 4 bases and J 3 bases, leaving 10 bases between the germline ends. Germline V gene lookup returns CDR1 SGHTA and CDR2 FQGNSA. The CDR3 sequence is 13 residues long. The CDR3 DNA reads as TGTGCCAGCAGCTCCAAGCTTCACTACGAGCAGTACTTC. This codes for CASSSKLHYEQYF.

The rearrangement links TRBV7-2 to TRBJ2-7; 9 nucleotides agree with TRBD1. J was trimmed by 6 bases and V by 3 bases; bases with no gene match: 6. The CDR3 contains 14 residues. Germline-derived CDR1 and CDR2 are SGHTA and FQGNSA. The CDR3 loop reads CASSLSGTGLEQYF. CDR3 bases: TGTGCCAGCAGCTTGTCCGGGACAGGGCTCGAGCAGTACTTC.

This clone was seen just once. The rearrangement links TRBV9 to TRBJ1-5; D is uncertain. CDR3 length: 15 amino acids. CDR1 is SGDLS and CDR2 is YYNGEE in the germline V gene. Deletions cut 0 bases from V and 1 base from J, with 8 bases between. In nucleotides, the CDR3 is TGTGCCAGCAGCGTAGGCCCGGGGAGCAATCAGCCCCAGCATTTT. Protein sequence: CASSVGPGSNQPQHF.

This clone has just a few counts. The genes are TRBV2 and TRBJ2-2; 12 nucleotides match TRBD1. The germline CDR1 and CDR2 sequences are SNHLY and FYNNEI. Trimming took 1 base from V and 5 from J; bases not matched to a gene: 14. The CDR3 runs 20 residues. CDR3 DNA: TGTGCCAGCAGTGAAGAGTGGGAACCCCGGGACAGGGGGCGAACCGGGGAGCTGTTTTTT. Its protein is CASSEEWEPRDRGRTGELFF.

The chain recombines TRBV27 with TRBJ1-1; 7 bases align to TRBD1. This CDR3 is 15 amino acids long. Germline V gene lookup returns CDR1 MNHEY and CDR2 SMNVEV (reference sequence). The ends lost 6 bases at V and 1 base at J; junction bases unmatched: 8. The CDR3: CASRPRQGGNTEAFF. The DNA for the CDR3 is TGTGCCAGCAGGCCTAGACAGGGAGGGAACACTGAAGCTTTCTTT.

The V and J genes are TRBV24-1 and TRBJ1-2, with 8 nucleotides matching TRBD1. CDR1 and CDR2 from the germline V gene are KGHDR and SFDVKD. The CDR3 is made up of 15 amino acids. V trimming: 1 base; J trimming: 3 bases; junction bases outside the gene matches: 3. The CDR3 DNA follows: TGTGCCACCAGTGATTTCCGACAGGGGTACTATGGCTACACCTTC. Encoded protein: CATSDFRQGYYGYTF.

This chain uses TRBV6-5 with TRBJ2-7; 7 nucleotides align to TRBD1. J gave up 5 bases and V 2 bases, and 6 bases lay outside the gene matches. Germline loops: CDR1 MNHEY, CDR2 SVGAGI. There are 14 residues in the CDR3. DNA of the CDR3: TGTGCCAGCAGTTACGGCCAGGGGGTTGACGAGCAGTACTTC. This translates into CASSYGQGVDEQYF.

The V and J genes are TRBV24-1 and TRBJ1-5, with D possibly matching TRBD1 (5 bases). Trimming took off 4 bases at V and 2 bases at J, with 8 bases between the two ends. The CDR3 has 14 residues. Per the germline V gene, CDR1 is KGHDR and CDR2 is SFDVKD. CDR3 DNA sequence: TGTGCCACCAGTGACCCGGGGGGCAATCAGCCCCAGCATTTT. Translating it yields CATSDPGGNQPQHF.

This clone was observed once. The rearrangement joins TRBV5-1 to TRBJ1-4; possibly TRBD1 for D (6 bases). Trimming removed 4 bases from V and 7 bases from J, with 17 bases in between. The CDR3 runs to 15 residues. Germline-derived CDR1 and CDR2 are SGHRS and YFSETQ. CDR3 DNA: TGCGCCAGCAGCGCCGCCAGGGGCAGTGGTGAAAAACTGTTTTTT. Amino acids: CASSAARGSGEKLFF.

The V gene is TRBV19, the J gene TRBJ1-5; TRBD1 aligns across 7 bases. CDR3 length equals 12 residues. CDR1 LNHDA and CDR2 SQIVND come from the germline V gene (reference sequence). Germline trimming cut 7 bases from V and 6 bases from J; bases unmatched to any gene: 3. CDR3 in DNA: TGTGCCAGTAAGGGGGCAGGTCAGCCCCAGCATTTT. It is translated as CASKGAGQPQHF.

The rearrangement uses TRBV6-6 and TRBJ2-5, with D possibly matching TRBD2 (6 bases). In germline, CDR1 is MNHNY, CDR2 SVGAGI (reference sequence). V was trimmed by 6 bases and J by 0 bases, leaving 17 bases between them. The CDR3 contains 16 residues. The chain's CDR3 is CASSQRMAGYQETQYF. CDR3 DNA: TGTGCCAGCAGCCAGAGGATGGCGGGGTACCAAGAGACCCAGTACTTC.

This rearrangement joins TRBV5-8 to TRBJ1-4; the D gene is possibly TRBD1 (5 bases). The germline V gene has CDR1 SGHTS and CDR2 YDEGEE. This CDR3 region has 15 residues. Trimming left V 5 bases short and J 7 bases short, with 18 bases between. Written as DNA, the CDR3 is TGTGCCAGCAGTTATGAGAAGGGGTTAAGTGAAAAACTGTTTTTT. Its translation: CASSYEKGLSEKLFF.

In this sample, this clone turned up once. The chain links TRBV18 to TRBJ1-1; 7 bases are a match to TRBD1. V dropped 1 base and J dropped 0; count of bases not matched to a gene: 2. CDR3 length equals 15 residues. Germline values: CDR1 KGHSH, CDR2 LQKENI. In nucleotides, the CDR3 is TGTGCCAGCTCACCACGAACAGGGGTGAACACTGAAGCTTTCTTT. Its protein product is CASSPRTGVNTEAFF.

The gene calls are TRBV19 and TRBJ1-5; 7 bases are shared with TRBD1. V trimming: 1 base; J trimming: 6 bases; junction bases outside the gene matches: 15. CDR1 and CDR2 from the germline V gene are LNHDA and SQIVND (reference sequence). This CDR3 comprises 18 residues. This CDR3 reads CASSIVRTGHNLGQPQHF. DNA for the CDR3: TGTGCCAGTAGTATAGTGAGGACAGGACACAATCTAGGTCAGCCCCAGCATTTT.

This chain links TRBV7-3 with TRBJ2-3, with TRBD2 as a possible D gene (6 bases). CDR3 length equals 17 residues. From germline, CDR1 is SGHTA and CDR2 FQGTGA. The V end lost 2 bases, the J end lost 1 base, and 16 bases lay between the germline ends. The chain's CDR3 is CASSLFLLASGTDTQYF. The CDR3 DNA reads as TGTGCCAGCAGCTTATTTCTTTTGGCTAGCGGCACAGATACGCAGTATTTT.

The chain is built from TRBV13 and TRBJ2-1; 10 bases fit TRBD1. The CDR3 has 16 amino acids. Trimming took 2 bases from V and 6 from J; bases not matched to a gene: 7. Germline V CDR1 and CDR2: PRHDT, FYEKMQ (reference sequence). For the CDR3, the DNA is TGTGCCAGCAGCTTAACCGGGACAGGGGAGGCCAATGAGCAGTTCTTC. It codes for CASSLTGTGEANEQFF. The full variable domain, in which reference TRBV13 and TRBJ2-1 provide the parts outside the CDR3, is AAGVIQSPRHLIKEKRETATLKCYPIPRHDTVYWYQQGPGQDPQFLISFYEKMQSDKGSIPDRFSAQQFSDYHSELNMSSLELGDSALYFCASSLTGTGEANEQFFGPGTRLTVL.

The chain is built from TRBV25-1 and TRBJ1-2; D ambiguous. V lost 5 bases to trimming and J lost 0 bases, with 22 bases between them. Germline V lookup: CDR1 MGHDK, CDR2 SYGVNS. The CDR3 has 18 residues. CDR3 residues: CASSPGLGGGAANYGYTF. CDR3 nucleotide sequence: TGTGCCAGCAGTCCCGGGTTAGGTGGAGGCGCAGCTAACTATGGCTACACCTTC.

The V gene is TRBV28, the J gene TRBJ1-1, with a weak D call TRBD1 (6 bases). Trimming removed 4 bases from V and 6 bases from J, with 9 bases in between. CDR3 length: 12 residues. Germline V gene sequence: CDR1 MDHEN, CDR2 SYDVKM. DNA of the CDR3: TGTGCCAGCAGTTATGGGGGCTCTGAAGCTTTCTTT. Its protein product is CASSYGGSEAFF.

This chain connects TRBV6-6 to TRBJ1-1; D perhaps matches TRBD1 (6 bases). The V end lost 5 bases, the J end lost 8 bases, and 9 bases lay between the germline ends. The germline V gene encodes CDR1 MNHNY and CDR2 SVGAGI (reference sequence). The CDR3 is made up of 11 amino acids. This CDR3 reads CASSADREAFF. Written as DNA, the CDR3 is TGTGCCAGCAGTGCCGACAGGGAAGCTTTCTTT.

V is TRBV7-3 and J is TRBJ1-3; D is unclear. Trimming shortened V by 4 bases and J by 0 bases, and 7 bases separated the two germline ends. The CDR3 has 14 residues. The germline gives CDR1 SGHTA, CDR2 FQGTGA. CDR3 region: CASSSPGSGNTIYF. CDR3 DNA sequence: TGTGCCAGCAGCTCCCCAGGCTCTGGAAACACCATATATTTT.